The rows below give T cell receptor beta chains drawn from one sample of a study of blood T cell repertoires in COVID-19. The protocol was immunoSEQ multiplex PCR, while the TCRdb copy is restricted to in-frame clones and leaves out a portion. The sample carries approximately 40,000 clones, about 90% recorded once. Material: peripheral blood. These receptors all stem from a woman between 65 and 79 years old with acute or convalescent COVID-19. The CDR3 runs from the conserved cysteine through the conserved F or W. Fields, in order: D gene, clone size, V gene, J gene, CDR3 DNA, CDR3 protein. D genes are given only for firm matches. Some rows mark clone size as missing; the rest say once, few, many or name a class of expanded clone.

D: .
size: .
V: TRBV19
J: TRBJ2-4
DNA: TGTGCCAGTAGTAGCAGGGTATACACCAAAAACATTCAGTACTTC
CDR3: CASSSRVYTKNIQYF

D: TRBD2
size: .
V: TRBV18
J: TRBJ2-1
DNA: TGTGCCAGCTCACCGGGGACTAGCGGGAGGAGTCTGTTCTTC
CDR3: CASSPGTSGRSLFF

D: TRBD1
size: once
V: TRBV19
J: TRBJ1-5
DNA: TGTGCCAGTAGTATGGGGACAGGGGTTAGGCAGCCCCAGCATTTT
CDR3: CASSMGTGVRQPQHF

D: .
size: .
V: TRBV7-8
J: TRBJ2-1
DNA: TGTGCCGGGTTTACCGGGACTGGCCTTGGGGAGGAGCAGTTCTTC
CDR3: CAGFTGTGLGEEQFF

D: TRBD1
size: .
V: TRBV4-3
J: TRBJ1-1
DNA: TGCGCCAGCAGCCAAGATCAGGGGGTATGGACTGAAGCTTTCTTT
CDR3: CASSQDQGVWTEAFF

D: .
size: few
V: TRBV6-4
J: TRBJ2-2
DNA: TGTGCCAGCAGTCCCAGGGCGGGGCCGAACACCGGGGAGCTGTTTTTT
CDR3: CASSPRAGPNTGELFF

D: TRBD2
size: once
V: TRBV5-1
J: TRBJ2-5
DNA: TGCGCCAGCAGCAGCCGGGACACACTAGCGGGGGAGAAAATCCAAGAGACCCAGTACTTC
CDR3: CASSSRDTLAGEKIQETQYF

D: TRBD1
size: few
V: TRBV7-9
J: TRBJ1-6
DNA: TGTGCCAGCAGCTTATCTGGACAGGGGTGGTCACCCCTCCACTTT
CDR3: CASSLSGQGWSPLHF

D: TRBD1
size: .
V: TRBV7-9
J: TRBJ1-4
DNA: TGTGCCAGCAGCTCCTGGACAGGTTCCGAAAAACTGTTTTTT
CDR3: CASSSWTGSEKLFF

D: .
size: .
V: TRBV5-1
J: TRBJ1-4
DNA: TGCGCCAGCAGCTTGGACACCCGTAATGAAAAACTGTTTTTT
CDR3: CASSLDTRNEKLFF

D: TRBD2
size: .
V: TRBV28
J: TRBJ2-3
DNA: TGTGCCACCCGGACGACTAGCCGCACAGATACGCAGTATTTT
CDR3: CATRTTSRTDTQYF

D: .
size: .
V: TRBV5-8
J: TRBJ2-1
DNA: TGTGCCAGCAGCCCCGGGGTTTTAGCGGATCTCAACAATGAGCAGTTCTTC
CDR3: CASSPGVLADLNNEQFF

D: .
size: .
V: TRBV9
J: TRBJ1-5
DNA: TGTGCCAGCAGCGTAGGGGGCGTGAATCAGCCCCAGCATTTT
CDR3: CASSVGGVNQPQHF

D: .
size: .
V: TRBV2
J: TRBJ1-1
DNA: TGTGCCAGCAGTACACAGGGAGTGATGAACACTGAAGCTTTCTTT
CDR3: CASSTQGVMNTEAFF

D: .
size: .
V: TRBV2
J: TRBJ2-1
DNA: TGTGCCAGCAGTGTGACGGGGAATGAGCAGTTCTTC
CDR3: CASSVTGNEQFF

D: .
size: .
V: TRBV25-1
J: TRBJ2-1
DNA: TGTGCCAGCAGTGCCACTAGTTCTGAGCAGTTCTTC
CDR3: CASSATSSEQFF

D: .
size: .
V: TRBV24-1
J: TRBJ1-2
DNA: TGTGCCACCAGTGATCCCCCTGGGGGGGCCAACTATGGCTACACCTTC
CDR3: CATSDPPGGANYGYTF

D: .
size: .
V: TRBV7-8
J: TRBJ2-3
DNA: TGTGCCAGCAGCCGACATCGAGGAAGCACAGATACGCAGTATTTT
CDR3: CASSRHRGSTDTQYF

D: .
size: .
V: TRBV28
J: TRBJ2-2
DNA: TGTGCCAGCAGACAGCTCACCGGGGAGCTGTTTTTT
CDR3: CASRQLTGELFF

D: TRBD2
size: .
V: TRBV24-1
J: TRBJ2-2
DNA: TGTGCCACCAGTGACGATCTAGCGGGAGTAGGCTCCGGGGAGCTGTTTTTT
CDR3: CATSDDLAGVGSGELFF